One and the same sample provided the 11 T cell receptor beta chains below, sequenced in a study of OX40 agonist ivuxolimab in advanced cancers. This table comes from immunoSEQ multiplex PCR, and its TCRdb copy is limited to in-frame clones, with some not included. The sample records under 30,000 clones, roughly nine tenths being singletons. The sequencing here drew on CD4+ or CD8+ T cells sorted from blood, taken in a trial of the OX40 agonist ivuxolimab. All receptors come from an adult with an advanced solid tumor such as melanoma, head and neck, liver or kidney cancer.

There are a few counts of this clone. The gene calls are TRBV9 and TRBJ1-1; 9 bases are a match to TRBD1. This CDR3 has 15 amino acids. CDR1 and CDR2 from the germline V gene are SGDLS and YYNGEE. With V trimmed by 3 bases and J by 0 bases, 3 bases remained unmatched. CDR3 nucleotide sequence: TGTGCCAGCAGCGGCAGGACAGGGGTGAACACTGAAGCTTTCTTT. Translating it yields CASSGRTGVNTEAFF.

The chain has TRBV25-1 and TRBJ1-1; D remains ambiguous. The germline gives CDR1 MGHDK, CDR2 SYGVNS. V lost 2 bases to trimming and J lost 5 bases, with 12 bases between them. CDR3 size: 14 residues. CDR3 coding DNA: TGTGCCAGCAGTGAACACAGCTTGGGGACTGAAGCTTTCTTT. Translation gives CASSEHSLGTEAFF.

This chain joins TRBV27 and TRBJ2-7; TRBD2 matches at 9 bases. This CDR3 is 15 amino acids long. From germline, CDR1 is MNHEY and CDR2 SMNVEV (reference sequence). With 0 bases clipped from V and 2 bases from J, the junction kept 2 bases outside the gene matches. CDR3 protein: CASSLSASGTYEQYF. CDR3 sequence (DNA): TGTGCCAGCAGTTTATCCGCTAGCGGGACCTACGAGCAGTACTTC.

The V gene is TRBV9, the J gene TRBJ2-3; D possibly corresponds to TRBD1 (6 bases). The ends were cut back, 2 bases at V and 4 bases at J, with 14 bases in the middle. Germline CDR1 and CDR2: SGDLS and YYNGEE. The CDR3 loop spans 15 amino acids. CDR3 in DNA: TGTGCCAGCAGCGTTTGGGGGCCGTCGTCAGATACGCAGTATTTT. Translated: CASSVWGPSSDTQYF. The whole variable domain, remainder taken from reference TRBV9 and TRBJ2-3, is DSGVTQTPKHLITATGQRVTLRCSPRSGDLSVYWYQQSLDQGLQFLIQYYNGEERAKGNILERFSAQQFPDLHSELNLSSLELGDSALYFCASSVWGPSSDTQYFGPGTRLTVL.

The chain joins TRBV29-1 to TRBJ2-1, with 10 bases lining up with TRBD2. CDR3 size: 15 residues. The V gene end was trimmed by 7 bases and the J gene end by 4 bases; junction bases not matched to a gene: 10. The germline V gene has CDR1 SQVTM and CDR2 ANQGSEA. The CDR3 sequence: CSGGTSATSYNEQFF. CDR3 coding DNA: TGCAGCGGTGGGACTAGCGCGACCTCTTACAATGAGCAGTTCTTC.

This chain links TRBV6-6 with TRBJ2-7; 9 bases are a match to TRBD2. CDR1 and CDR2 from the germline V gene are MNHNY and SVGAGI (reference sequence). V lost 5 bases to trimming and J lost 0 bases; unmatched junction nucleotides: 2. The length of the CDR3 is 14 residues. DNA of the CDR3: TGTGCCAGCAGTAGCGGGGGGAGCTCCTACGAGCAGTACTTC. This gives the protein CASSSGGSSYEQYF.

This clone appeared once. The chain joins TRBV11-2 to TRBJ2-7, with D possibly matching TRBD1 (6 bases). The CDR3 is 16 amino acids. V was clipped by 5 bases and J by 2 bases, with 19 bases between them. In germline, CDR1 is SGHAT, CDR2 FQNNGV. The CDR3 sequence is CASSLLPRTATYEQYF. CDR3 bases: TGTGCCAGCAGCCTCCTTCCCCGGACAGCTACCTACGAGCAGTACTTC. The full variable domain, its missing parts supplied by reference TRBV11-2 and TRBJ2-7, is EAGVAQSPRYKIIEKRQSVAFWCNPISGHATLYWYQQILGQGPKLLIQFQNNGVVDDSQLPKDRFSAERLKGVDSTLKIQPAKLEDSAVYLCASSLLPRTATYEQYFGPGTRLTVT.

Written as DNA, the CDR3 is TGTGCCAGCAGTGAATCGGGAAAGACCTACGAGCAGTACTTC. It translates to CASSESGKTYEQYF. The chain joins TRBV2 to TRBJ2-7; the D gene is possibly TRBD2 (5 bases). V was trimmed by 2 bases and J by 2 bases, leaving 10 bases between them. The CDR3 covers 14 residues. CDR1 is SNHLY, CDR2 FYNNEI, per germline.

The J gene is TRBJ2-5, the V gene TRBV29-1; 7 positions agree with TRBD1. Trimming cost V 6 bases and J 3 bases; bases outside gene matches: 10. CDR1 and CDR2 from the germline V gene are SQVTM and ANQGSEA. The CDR3 loop spans 14 amino acids. The CDR3 sequence: CSVDPGTVKETQYF. For the CDR3, the DNA is TGCAGCGTCGACCCCGGGACAGTAAAAGAGACCCAGTACTTC.

The chain uses TRBV28 and TRBJ2-5; D not certain. This CDR3 contains 12 residues. Germline V CDR1 and CDR2: MDHEN, SYDVKM. The ends were cut back, 6 bases at V and 6 bases at J, with 11 bases in the middle. CDR3 protein: CASSTTEQTQYF. Here the CDR3 DNA reads TGTGCCAGCAGCACCACCGAGCAGACCCAGTACTTC.

The chain employs TRBV5-1 and TRBJ2-2; 10 nucleotides match TRBD2. The V gene end was trimmed by 5 bases and the J gene end by 2 bases; junction bases not matched to a gene: 6. The CDR3 contains 16 residues. The germline V gene has CDR1 SGHRS and CDR2 YFSETQ. For the CDR3, the DNA is TGCGCCAGCAGACTGAGGACTAGCGGTAACACCGGGGAGCTGTTTTTT. Residues: CASRLRTSGNTGELFF.